Listed here are 8 T cell receptor beta chains from one sample, sequenced in a study of T cells in women clearing cervical HPV infection (dated by TCRdb to the late 2010s). Libraries were constructed by the immunoSEQ multiplex PCR assay. In its TCRdb copy, this immuneACCESS table keeps in-frame sequences only and misses some clones. Where compared with another copy, unresolved V genes explain less than half of these, and the others have no known cause. The sample's records list 15,000 or so clones. The ten largest clones add up to roughly 7.2% of the sample. Material for sequencing was blood buffy coat. The receptors shown here come from a woman aged 18 to 75 with a cervical HPV16 infection that either progressed to CIN3+ or cleared (not recorded which).

Worth noting for this clone: The sequence runs out 3 residues before the end of the CDR3; the remainder is reconstructed from the germline J gene. The V gene is TRBV2, the J gene TRBJ2-5; D remains unclear. The CDR3 covers 14 residues. The ends were cut back, 4 bases at V and 4 bases at J, with 13 bases in the middle. Per germline, CDR1 SNHLY and CDR2 FYNNEI. Partial CDR3 DNA: TGTGCCAGCAGTGTTTGGCTAGGAGTAGAGACC. Protein: CASSVWLGVET. The full CDR3 reads CASSVWLGVETQYF.

Worth noting for this clone: Sequencing ends 3 residues short of the CDR3 end; the germline J gene provides the rest. This chain joins TRBV6-1 and TRBJ2-1, with TRBD1 matching 10 bases. The CDR3 extends over 14 amino acids. V shed 3 bases, J shed 6 bases, and the junction held 2 bases outside the gene matches. Germline loops: CDR1 MNHNS, CDR2 SASEGT. The CDR3 is CASSDRDRGNEQFF. The DNA read from the CDR3 is TGTGCCAGCAGTGACCGGGACAGGGGCAATGAG.

Regarding this clone: The read stops 3 residues short of the end of the CDR3; the missing end is completed from the germline J gene. J is TRBJ1-1 and V is TRBV30; D is unclear. V lost 4 bases to trimming and J lost 0 bases, with 12 bases between them. This CDR3 spans 14 amino acids. The germline gives CDR1 GTSNPN, CDR2 SVGIG (reference sequence). CDR3 amino acids: CAWNEGLMNTEAFF. The covered CDR3 bases are TGTGCCTGGAACGAAGGCCTGATGAACACTGAA.

Remarks on this clone: The CDR3 extends 3 residues past the end of the read, so its final part is completed from the germline J gene. This sequence joins TRBV20-1 and TRBJ2-1; TRBD1 agrees at 8 bases. Unmatched junction bases numbered 9, after V lost 6 bases and J lost 2 bases. The CDR3 sequence is 15 residues long. CDR1 DFQATT and CDR2 SNEGSKA come from the germline V gene (reference sequence). The sequenced part of the CDR3 DNA is TGCAGTGCGCCCCAGGGGGCCCTACCCTACAATGAG. Its translation is CSAPQGALPYNE. The CDR3 in full is CSAPQGALPYNEQFF.

Regarding this clone: The read is 3 residues too short to cover the CDR3 end, so that end is filled in from the germline J gene. V usage is TRBV19 and J usage is TRBJ2-4, with 8 bases aligning to TRBD1. The germline V gene encodes CDR1 LNHDA and CDR2 SQIVND (reference sequence). The CDR3 consists of 15 residues. CDR3 in amino acids: CASSISGGPGQPQYF. Incomplete CDR3 DNA: TGTGCCAGTAGTATCTCAGGGGGCCCCGGTCAGCCT.

A note on this clone: The junction departs from germline at one end; a sequencing error may be responsible. The CDR3 is cut off 3 residues early in the read; its end comes from the germline J gene. V gene TRBV7-9 combines with J gene TRBJ2-7; a possible D gene is TRBD1 (5 bases). Looked up from germline, CDR1 is SEHNR and CDR2 is FQNEAQ (reference sequence). CDR3 length: 13 amino acids. The chain's CDR3 is CSSSLRTTYEQYF. The covered CDR3 bases are TGTTCCAGCAGCTTAAGGACAACATACGAG. The full variable domain, completed using reference TRBV7-9 and TRBJ2-7, is DTGVSQNPRHKITKRGQNVTFRCDPISEHNRLYWYRQTLGQGPEFLTYFQNEAQLEKSRLLSDRFSAERPKGSFSTLEIQRTEQGDSAMYLCSSSLRTTYEQYFGPGTRLTVT.

About this clone: Read sequence stops 3 residues before the CDR3 end, and the germline J gene provides the missing end. The chain is built from TRBV30 and TRBJ2-3; the D gene is possibly TRBD2 (6 bases). The CDR3 length is 14 residues. The germline gives CDR1 GTSNPN, CDR2 SVGIG (reference sequence). The V end lost 2 bases, the J end lost 1 base, and 10 bases lay between the germline ends. The CDR3 sequence is CAWSSGGGTDTQYF. CDR3 DNA (partial): TGTGCCTGGAGTAGTGGCGGGGGCACAGATACG.

Comment on this clone: The sequence runs out 3 residues before the end of the CDR3; the remainder is reconstructed from the germline J gene. This chain joins TRBV4-1 and TRBJ1-1, with a weak D call TRBD1 (6 bases). The CDR3 is made up of 14 amino acids. Germline assignment: CDR1 MGHRA and CDR2 YSYEKL. V lost 4 bases and J lost 0, with 9 bases in between. The covered CDR3 bases are TGCGCCAGCAGCCCACAGGGATTGAACACTGAA. This translates into CASSPQGLNTE. The whole CDR3 sequence is CASSPQGLNTEAFF.